Following are 17 T cell receptor beta chains from one sample sequenced in a study of blood T cell repertoires in COVID-19. Generated by immunoSEQ multiplex PCR, the TCRdb table keeps only in-frame clones and is missing some. The sample lists some 100,000 clones, around nine tenths seen once, with approximately 4.8% in the top ten. The source material was peripheral blood. Receptors were obtained from a woman over 75 with active COVID-19.

The chain uses TRBV28 and TRBJ2-5; 8 positions agree with TRBD2. J was trimmed by 3 bases and V by 6 bases; bases with no gene match: 3. Per the germline V gene, CDR1 is MDHEN and CDR2 is SYDVKM. The CDR3 is made up of 13 amino acids. CDR3 DNA: TGTGCCAGCAGAACTAGCGGTGAAGAGACCCAGTACTTC. The encoded protein is CASRTSGEETQYF.

The rearrangement uses TRBV13 and TRBJ2-3, with 7 bases identical to TRBD1. Germline CDR1 and CDR2: PRHDT and FYEKMQ (reference sequence). After removal of 5 bases from V and 1 base from J, the junction contained 6 bases not matched to a gene. The CDR3 spans 15 residues. CDR3 nucleotide sequence: TGTGCCAGCAGCCACCTCCAGGGGGGCACAGATACGCAGTATTTT. As protein: CASSHLQGGTDTQYF.

The chain couples TRBV3-1 (or the pseudogene TRBV3-2) to TRBJ2-7; 7 positions match TRBD1. The CDR3 covers 15 residues. Germline V gene data show CDR1 as LGHDT and CDR2 as YNNKEL (reference sequence). The V gene end was trimmed by 0 bases and the J gene end by 2 bases; junction bases not matched to a gene: 4. The CDR3 DNA reads TGTGCCAGCAGCCAAGATCTACAGGGGACCTACGAGCAGTACTTC. Translated, it gives CASSQDLQGTYEQYF.

The chain couples TRBV23-1 to TRBJ2-7; the D gene is possibly TRBD2 (6 bases). TRBV23-1 is recorded as an ORF, its role being uncertain. Trimming took 0 bases from V and 5 from J, leaving 20 bases between them. CDR3 size: 17 residues. CDR3 nucleotide sequence: TGCGCCAGCAGTCAATCTAGCGGCTGCCCACCTCAGGACGAGCAGTACTTC. Translated, it gives CASSQSSGCPPQDEQYF.

The V gene is TRBV11-2, the J gene TRBJ2-7, with 11 bases aligning to TRBD2. With 4 bases clipped from V and 6 bases from J, the junction kept 5 bases outside the gene matches. Germline CDR1 is SGHAT and CDR2 is FQNNGV. This CDR3 is built from 14 residues. In nucleotides, the CDR3 is TGTGCCAGCAGCTACTCCGGGACTAGCGGCGAGCAGTACTTC. Its translation is CASSYSGTSGEQYF.

This chain joins TRBV7-3 and TRBJ1-2; D is possibly TRBD1 (6 bases). The CDR3 contains 13 residues. Germline V CDR1 and CDR2: SGHTA, FQGTGA. The ends were cut back, 6 bases at V and 5 bases at J, with 13 bases in the middle. The CDR3 is CASSYGGAYGYTF. The CDR3 bases are TGTGCCAGCAGTTATGGGGGGGCTTATGGCTACACCTTC.

The rearrangement uses TRBV7-9 and TRBJ2-1; D perhaps matches TRBD2 (7 bases). V was trimmed by 6 bases and J by 7 bases, leaving 19 bases between them. The CDR3 has 15 amino acids. Germline V gene sequence: CDR1 SEHNR, CDR2 FQNEAQ (reference sequence). Written as DNA, the CDR3 is TGTGCCAGCAGGGATGGGACTACCGGACAGAATGAGCAGTTCTTC. Its protein product is CASRDGTTGQNEQFF.

The V call is TRBV12-2, the J call TRBJ2-3; TRBD1 was called by the table and not checked on the DNA. TRBV12-2 is listed as a pseudogene. The CDR3 is 17 amino acids. Written as DNA, the CDR3 is TGTGCAAGTCGCTTACCACAGGTGATCTCTAGCACAGATACGCAGTATTTT. As protein: CASRLPQVISSTDTQYF.

The genes are TRBV4-1 and TRBJ2-1; TRBD1 agrees at 8 bases. The V segment lost 3 bases and the J segment 14 bases; nucleotides outside the gene matches: 9. Per the germline V gene, CDR1 is MGHRA and CDR2 is YSYEKL. The CDR3 consists of 13 residues. The CDR3 region has the DNA TGCGCCAGCAGCCAGGCCCCGGGACAGGCAAAGTTCTTC. Its protein product is CASSQAPGQAKFF.

V and J are TRBV6-2 or TRBV6-3 and TRBJ2-7; 15 bases are shared with TRBD2. V was pared by 4 bases and J by 0 bases, with 4 bases of the junction left unmatched. Germline-derived CDR1 and CDR2 are MNHEY and SVGEGT. CDR3 length: 17 residues. This CDR3 reads CASSFGTSGRSSYEQYF. The DNA of the CDR3 is TGTGCCAGCAGTTTCGGGACTAGCGGGAGGAGCTCCTACGAGCAGTACTTC.

This rearrangement joins TRBV19 to TRBJ2-2, with 8 bases lining up with TRBD1. Trimming removed 6 bases from V and 0 bases from J; junction bases left unmatched: 3. There are 15 residues in the CDR3. Germline V CDR1 and CDR2: LNHDA, SQIVND (reference sequence). CDR3 in amino acids: CASSSGGANTGELFF. In DNA, the CDR3 is TGTGCCAGTAGCTCAGGGGGCGCGAACACCGGGGAGCTGTTTTTT.

Concerning this clone: Other DNA sequences in the same sample also yield this CDR3. The rearrangement uses TRBV3-1 (or the pseudogene TRBV3-2) and TRBJ1-4, with D possibly matching TRBD1 (5 bases). Trimming removed 1 base at V and 4 bases at J, with 16 bases between. This CDR3 is 17 amino acids long. Germline V gene lookup returns CDR1 LGHDT and CDR2 YNNKEL (reference sequence). CDR3 sequence (DNA): TGTGCCAGCAGCCAAGGCCCTACGGGGGGGAGTAATGAAAAACTGTTTTTT. The encoded protein is CASSQGPTGGSNEKLFF.

This clone was found once. This chain uses TRBV6-6 with TRBJ2-2; D unresolved. Trimming stripped 8 bases from V and 6 bases from J, with 10 bases between. Looked up from germline, CDR1 is MNHNY and CDR2 is SVGAGI (reference sequence). The CDR3 has 12 amino acids. CDR3 in amino acids: CASSARPGELFF. The CDR3 bases are TGTGCCAGCTCCGCTAGGCCCGGGGAGCTGTTTTTT.

There are a few counts of this clone. The rearrangement links TRBV10-1 to TRBJ1-6; no clear D. Looked up from germline, CDR1 is WNHNN and CDR2 is SYGVQD (reference sequence). The CDR3 consists of 14 residues. V gave up 5 bases and J gave up 18 bases, with 23 bases separating them. The CDR3 loop is CASSSPRWQFGGHF. In DNA, the CDR3 is TGCGCCAGCAGTTCTCCCAGGTGGCAGTTTGGAGGCCACTTT.

This clone came up once. The gene calls are TRBV5-6 and TRBJ2-1, with D possibly matching TRBD2 (6 bases). V lost 3 bases to trimming and J lost 9 bases, with 16 bases between them. The germline V gene has CDR1 SGHDT and CDR2 YYEEEE. The CDR3 has 14 amino acids. The DNA for the CDR3 is TGTGCCAGCAGCTGGGGACTCGAAGGTGGTGAGCAGTTCTTC. Protein: CASSWGLEGGEQFF.

The J gene is TRBJ2-2, the V gene TRBV5-1; the match to TRBD2 covers 10 bases. V lost 0 bases and J lost 7; bases outside the gene matches: 15. Germline V gene lookup returns CDR1 SGHRS and CDR2 YFSETQ. The CDR3 covers 19 residues. In nucleotides, the CDR3 is TGCGCCAGCAGCTTGGGCCCGGCGGGCCTAGCGGGAGAGGTCGGGGAGCTGTTTTTT. It is translated as CASSLGPAGLAGEVGELFF.

The genes are TRBV6-2 or TRBV6-3 and TRBJ2-2; D may be TRBD1 (5 bases). Germline-derived CDR1 and CDR2 are MNHEY and SVGEGT. There are 13 residues in the CDR3. Trimming took 5 bases from V and 4 from J, leaving 8 bases between them. The CDR3 sequence: CASSDRLTGELFF. CDR3 sequence (DNA): TGTGCCAGCAGTGACAGACTCACCGGGGAGCTGTTTTTT.